A single sample is the source of the 19 T cell receptor beta chains below, sequenced in a study of blood T cell repertoires in COVID-19 (dated by TCRdb to about 2020). The library was generated by the immunoSEQ multiplex PCR assay. The table was pulled from immuneACCESS by TCRdb, which kept in-frame rearrangements only. Such tables lose some clones; where checked, under half of the loss comes from unresolved V genes, and the rest has no known cause. Present in this sample are around 70,000 clones, 65% to 85% of which were seen just once. In total, the top ten clones hold roughly 4.8% of the sample. The specimen sequenced was peripheral blood. These receptors were collected from an elderly woman with active or convalescent COVID-19.

The genes are TRBV2 and TRBJ2-1, with a tentative D call TRBD1 (6 bases). The germline gives CDR1 SNHLY, CDR2 FYNNEI. V was pared by 6 bases and J by 4 bases, with 16 bases between. CDR3 length: 15 residues. CDR3 loop: CASRGQSGVYNEQFF. The DNA of the CDR3 is TGTGCCAGCAGAGGACAGTCAGGGGTATACAATGAGCAGTTCTTC.

The chain combines TRBV5-1 with TRBJ1-6; D might be TRBD1 (6 bases). Trimming stripped 4 bases from V and 6 bases from J, with 17 bases between. Germline CDR1 SGHRS, CDR2 YFSETQ. The CDR3 covers 16 residues. The CDR3 DNA is TGCGCCAGCAGCCCGGCACCCGGGACACCTAATTCACCCCTCCACTTT. Amino acid sequence: CASSPAPGTPNSPLHF.

This chain joins TRBV5-4 and TRBJ1-5; TRBD1 agrees at 9 bases. The CDR3 is 15 amino acids. The germline V gene encodes CDR1 SGHNT and CDR2 YYREEE (reference sequence). Trimming at V came to 4 bases and at J to 7 bases, leaving 9 bases not matched to a gene. DNA of the CDR3: TGTGCCAGCAGCGCGGGGACAGGGCTCGGACAGCCCCAGCATTTT. This encodes CASSAGTGLGQPQHF.

This chain connects TRBV7-2 to TRBJ1-1; D call uncertain. This CDR3 has 12 amino acids. Trimming removed 2 bases from V and 7 bases from J, with 8 bases in between. The germline gives CDR1 SGHTA, CDR2 FQGNSA. The chain's CDR3 is CASSLLAFEAFF. Written as DNA, the CDR3 is TGTGCCAGCAGCTTACTGGCCTTTGAAGCTTTCTTT.

This clone was seen only a few times. The chain joins TRBV7-3 to TRBJ2-2; D call uncertain. CDR1 and CDR2 from the germline V gene are SGHTA and FQGTGA. The CDR3 length is 14 residues. Between the trimmed V and J ends, which lost 1 base and 6 bases, there was a span of 9 bases. The DNA for the CDR3 is TGTGCCAGCAGCTTAAGTGGAGTCCCCGGGGAGCTGTTTTTT. This gives the protein CASSLSGVPGELFF.

The chain links TRBV4-1 to TRBJ2-3; TRBD2 matches 8 bases. V lost 0 bases, J lost 5 bases, and 10 bases stayed unmatched. The CDR3 sequence is 17 residues long. Looked up from germline, CDR1 is MGHRA and CDR2 is YSYEKL. CDR3 in amino acids: CASSQDLGGGLRDTQYF. Here the CDR3 DNA reads TGCGCCAGCAGCCAAGATTTAGGCGGGGGGCTCAGAGATACGCAGTATTTT.

This clone showed up just a few times. V usage is TRBV4-1 and J usage is TRBJ2-1; tentative D call: TRBD2 (5 bases). The CDR3 sequence is 14 residues long. V lost 4 bases to trimming and J lost 7 bases, with 14 bases between them. CDR1 and CDR2 from the germline V gene are MGHRA and YSYEKL. The CDR3 sequence: CASSPAAVANEQFF. In nucleotides, the CDR3 is TGCGCCAGCAGCCCGGCAGCAGTAGCGAATGAGCAGTTCTTC.

This clone was observed once. This chain links TRBV5-1 with TRBJ2-7, with 8 bases lining up with TRBD1. V shed 3 bases and J 3 bases; nucleotides not matched to a gene: 8. Germline V gives CDR1 SGHRS, CDR2 YFSETQ. This CDR3 contains 15 residues. CDR3 in DNA: TGCGCCAGCAGCTCCAGGACAGGGTCAGGCTACGAGCAGTACTTC. It is translated as CASSSRTGSGYEQYF. The variable domain in full, with the rest retrieved from reference TRBV5-1 and TRBJ2-7, is KAGVTQTPRYLIKTRGQQVTLSCSPISGHRSVSWYQQTPGQGLQFLFEYFSETQRNKGNFPGRFSGRQFSNSRSEMNVSTLELGDSALYLCASSSRTGSGYEQYFGPGTRLTVT.

CDR3 nucleotides: TGTGCCAGCAGTTACTCAGCCAGGGGGATCTATGGCTACACCTTC. Its protein product is CASSYSARGIYGYTF. This chain uses TRBV6-2 or TRBV6-3 with TRBJ1-2, with 7 nucleotides matching TRBD1. This CDR3 is built from 15 residues. Germline V lookup: CDR1 MNHEY, CDR2 SVGEGT. The ends lost 0 bases at V and 4 bases at J; junction bases unmatched: 5.

This sequence joins TRBV7-9 and TRBJ2-5; D remains ambiguous. In germline, CDR1 is SEHNR, CDR2 FQNEAQ (reference sequence). The V end lost 5 bases, the J end lost 1 base, and 11 bases lay between the germline ends. The CDR3 is 14 amino acids. The CDR3 bases are TGTGCCAGCAGCCAAGCTCCCGTCCAAGAGACCCAGTACTTC. Translating it yields CASSQAPVQETQYF.

This chain connects TRBV7-6 to TRBJ2-2; D is perhaps TRBD1 (6 bases). This CDR3 comprises 14 residues. Germline values: CDR1 SGHVS, CDR2 FNYEAQ. Deletions cut 4 bases from V and 6 bases from J, with 12 bases between. CDR3 residues: CASSSTGLAGELFF. The DNA for the CDR3 is TGTGCCAGCAGCTCTACAGGGCTGGCCGGGGAGCTGTTTTTT.

This chain links TRBV7-2 with TRBJ2-2, with TRBD2 as a possible D gene (6 bases). Germline CDR1 is SGHTA and CDR2 is FQGNSA. Trimming took off 2 bases at V and 1 base at J, with 11 bases between the two ends. The CDR3 sequence is 16 residues long. This chain's CDR3 is CASSLNAGMNTGELFF. DNA of the CDR3: TGTGCCAGCAGCTTAAACGCGGGGATGAACACCGGGGAGCTGTTTTTT. Full variable domain (outside the CDR3, taken from reference TRBV7-2 and TRBJ2-2): GAGVSQSPSNKVTEKGKDVELRCDPISGHTALYWYRQSLGQGLEFLIYFQGNSAPDKSGLPSDRFSAERTGGSVSTLTIQRTQQEDSAVYLCASSLNAGMNTGELFFGEGSRLTVL.

The chain is built from TRBV7-3 and TRBJ2-2, with 9 bases identical to TRBD1. J lost 5 bases, V lost 6 bases, and 4 bases had no gene match. Germline-derived CDR1 and CDR2 are SGHTA and FQGTGA. The CDR3 consists of 14 residues. In DNA, the CDR3 is TGTGCCAGCAGTGGGGGACAGGGAACCGGGGAGCTGTTTTTT. It is translated as CASSGGQGTGELFF.

The V gene is TRBV4-3, the J gene TRBJ2-1, with D unresolved. The CDR3 contains 15 residues. Germline lookup yields CDR1 LGHNA and CDR2 YSLEER. Trimming shortened V by 4 bases and J by 2 bases, and 12 bases separated the two germline ends. CDR3 nucleotide sequence: TGCGCCAGCAGCCCTGTATACATCACCTACAATGAGCAGTTCTTC. Translated: CASSPVYITYNEQFF.

There are a few counts of this clone. V usage is TRBV4-2 and J usage is TRBJ2-3; 13 nucleotides align to TRBD2. Germline V gene lookup returns CDR1 LGHNA and CDR2 YNFKEQ. The CDR3 consists of 15 residues. J lost 6 bases, V lost 4 bases, and 4 bases had no gene match. The CDR3 here is CASSPGTSGTDTQYF. In DNA form, the CDR3 reads TGTGCCAGCAGCCCCGGGACTAGCGGGACGGATACGCAGTATTTT.

The CDR3 is CASSSTGAQETQYF. In DNA, the CDR3 is TGTGCCAGCAGTTCCACAGGGGCTCAAGAGACCCAGTACTTC. V usage is TRBV6-5 and J usage is TRBJ2-5, with TRBD1 matching 7 bases. Unmatched junction bases numbered 4, after V lost 4 bases and J lost 2 bases. The germline gives CDR1 MNHEY, CDR2 SVGAGI. This CDR3 is built from 14 residues.

The sample holds a few counts of this clone. V and J are TRBV19 and TRBJ1-5; possibly TRBD1 for D (6 bases). The CDR3 has 16 amino acids. The V end lost 7 bases, the J end lost 0 bases, and 16 bases lay between the germline ends. The germline V gene encodes CDR1 LNHDA and CDR2 SQIVND (reference sequence). In nucleotides, the CDR3 is TGTGCCAGTACCCTCGGGACACTTTATAGCAATCAGCCCCAGCATTTT. This sequence encodes CASTLGTLYSNQPQHF.

The V and J genes are TRBV19 and TRBJ2-3; TRBD2 aligns across 11 bases. The CDR3 contains 15 residues. Germline V CDR1 and CDR2: LNHDA, SQIVND (reference sequence). V lost 5 bases to trimming and J lost 3 bases; unmatched junction nucleotides: 4. This chain's CDR3 is CASSPGLAETDTQYF. The DNA of the CDR3 is TGTGCCAGTAGTCCGGGACTAGCGGAGACAGATACGCAGTATTTT.

The chain carries TRBV2 and TRBJ2-6; weak D call: TRBD2 (6 bases). CDR3 length: 15 amino acids. Germline V gene sequence: CDR1 SNHLY, CDR2 FYNNEI. The V end was cut by 7 bases, the J end by 4 bases, with 14 bases between. The CDR3 here is CASILGTPGANVLTF. The CDR3 region has the DNA TGTGCCAGCATCCTGGGGACTCCCGGGGCCAACGTCCTGACTTTC.